Sequencing of this T cell receptor beta chain was carried out in a study of graft-versus-host responses after intestinal transplantation. Study information: All recipients got anti-thymocyte globulin induction, then tacrolimus and steroids for approximately 3 years. Overall study results and limits: Early post-transplant HvG declines tracked with peak circulating GvH clone levels.

Around 200,000 CFSE-labeled responder cells were plated with around 200,000 irradiated, violet-dye-labeled stimulator cells. The germline gives CDR1 LNHDA, CDR2 SQIVND (reference sequence). The J segment lost 1 base and the V segment lost 5 bases, leaving 3 bases of the junction unmatched. This CDR3 region has 14 residues. Profiling relied on immunoSEQ multiplex PCR, and the TCRdb table lists in-frame clones only, not all of them. The sample includes about 7,000 clones, roughly 28% of them seen just once. Here the sequenced sample was alloreactive CD8+ T cells from a mixed lymphocyte reaction culture, taken before transplantation. The subset: CFSE-low proliferating T cells sorted from roughly 6-day pre-transplant mixed lymphocyte reaction (GvH or HvG direction). The V and J genes are TRBV19 and TRBJ2-7; 9 positions agree with TRBD2. This sequence originates from a human patient who was an organ donor for intestinal transplantation. CDR3 amino acids: CASSRLAASYEQYF. The CDR3 nucleotides read TGTGCCAGTAGTCGACTAGCGGCTTCCTACGAGCAGTACTTC.